This entry lists 14 T cell receptor beta chains sequenced from one sample in a study of blood T cell repertoires in COVID-19. Method: immunoSEQ multiplex PCR; TCRdb's copy keeps in-frame clones and lacks some. This sample carries about 140,000 clones, about 82% of them seen once, and the ten largest clones take more than 3.5%. Input material: peripheral blood. These receptors were taken from a woman at least 80 years old with active or convalescent COVID-19.

J is TRBJ2-7 and V is TRBV5-4; 7 bases are a match to TRBD1. Germline CDR1 SGHNT, CDR2 YYREEE (reference sequence). The CDR3 totals 13 residues. The junction had 6 bases not matched to a gene; V was cut back by 4 bases and J by 5 bases. CDR3 bases: TGTGCCAGCAGCCGCCGTGGGACAGACGAGCAGTACTTC. This sequence encodes CASSRRGTDEQYF.

The chain is built from TRBV7-3 and TRBJ2-5; 12 nucleotides agree with TRBD2. This CDR3 is built from 19 residues. The J segment lost 0 bases and the V segment lost 1 base, leaving 9 bases of the junction unmatched. From germline, CDR1 is SGHTA and CDR2 FQGTGA. The CDR3 here is CASSLNPPRLAGDQETQYF. The CDR3 DNA reads TGTGCCAGCAGCTTAAATCCGCCGCGACTAGCGGGGGACCAAGAGACCCAGTACTTC.

V is TRBV19 and J is TRBJ1-1; 8 nucleotides align to TRBD1. V trimming: 3 bases; J trimming: 4 bases; junction bases outside the gene matches: 7. The length of the CDR3 is 15 residues. Per the germline V gene, CDR1 is LNHDA and CDR2 is SQIVND (reference sequence). CDR3 DNA sequence: TGTGCCAGTAGTATGACAGGGGTATGGGGCACTGAAGCTTTCTTT. Translation: CASSMTGVWGTEAFF.

The chain combines TRBV2 with TRBJ2-6; D might be TRBD1 (6 bases). Looked up from germline, CDR1 is SNHLY and CDR2 is FYNNEI. The V and J ends lost 3 bases and 1 base respectively, with 7 bases between them. The CDR3 extends over 15 amino acids. CDR3 region: CASSDQGSGANVLTF. CDR3 DNA sequence: TGTGCCAGCAGTGATCAGGGGTCTGGGGCCAACGTCCTGACTTTC.

On this clone: It may be a read error: a sequence one base away is much more abundant. The V gene is TRBV30, the J gene TRBJ1-3; D call uncertain. V gave up 2 bases and J gave up 3 bases, with 17 bases separating them. This CDR3 spans 16 amino acids. Looked up from germline, CDR1 is GTSNPN and CDR2 is SVGIG (reference sequence). The CDR3 DNA follows: TGTGCCTGGAGTCCCACGTGGTTGGTCGGTGGAAACACCATATATTTT. Its translation: CAWSPTWLVGGNTIYF.

The chain joins TRBV2 to TRBJ2-7; 10 nucleotides line up with TRBD2. J was trimmed by 5 bases and V by 3 bases; bases with no gene match: 7. Germline values: CDR1 SNHLY, CDR2 FYNNEI. The CDR3 length is 15 residues. The DNA of the CDR3 is TGTGCCAGCAGTGAGAGGCTAGCGGGGGTCCACGAGCAGTACTTC. This translates into CASSERLAGVHEQYF.

This chain links TRBV6-6 with TRBJ2-2, with 11 bases identical to TRBD2. The CDR3 sequence is 17 residues long. The germline CDR1 and CDR2 sequences are MNHNY and SVGAGI (reference sequence). Unmatched junction bases numbered 5, after V lost 5 bases and J lost 0 bases. The CDR3 nucleotides read TGTGCCAGCAGTCATCTAGCGGGGGGACCGAACACCGGGGAGCTGTTTTTT. Translating it yields CASSHLAGGPNTGELFF.

The chain carries TRBV30 and TRBJ2-3; 10 bases fit TRBD2. In germline, CDR1 is GTSNPN, CDR2 SVGIG (reference sequence). This CDR3 comprises 16 residues. V lost 0 bases, J lost 4 bases, and 7 bases stayed unmatched. CDR3 protein: CAWSVGVSGGSDTQYF. CDR3 bases: TGTGCCTGGAGTGTAGGCGTTAGCGGGGGGTCAGATACGCAGTATTTT.

This clone was seen a single time. The chain combines TRBV5-1 with TRBJ2-5; D not certain. CDR1 and CDR2 from the germline V gene are SGHRS and YFSETQ. Trimming took off 4 bases at V and 0 bases at J, with 16 bases between the two ends. CDR3 length: 16 residues. The CDR3 DNA reads TGCGCCAGCAGCCATAGAAATACTCCCTACCAAGAGACCCAGTACTTC. Translating it yields CASSHRNTPYQETQYF.

This clone was detected a few times. This chain connects TRBV5-4 to TRBJ1-1, with 9 bases identical to TRBD1. CDR3 size: 14 residues. Germline V gene sequence: CDR1 SGHNT, CDR2 YYREEE (reference sequence). The V segment lost 4 bases and the J segment 5 bases; nucleotides outside the gene matches: 6. The CDR3 DNA follows: TGTGCCAGCAGCCGTCGAGGACAGGGGACTGAAGCTTTCTTT. Amino acids: CASSRRGQGTEAFF. The full variable domain, completed using reference TRBV5-4 and TRBJ1-1, is ETGVTQSPTHLIKTRGQQVTLRCSSQSGHNTVSWYQQALGQGPQFIFQYYREEENGRGNFPPRFSGLQFPNYSSELNVNALELDDSALYLCASSRRGQGTEAFFGQGTRLTVV.

V and J are TRBV19 and TRBJ1-5; the match to TRBD1 covers 10 bases. The CDR3 extends over 16 amino acids. The germline gives CDR1 LNHDA, CDR2 SQIVND (reference sequence). With V trimmed by 6 bases and J by 4 bases, 9 bases remained unmatched. The CDR3 loop reads CASSERQGAFNQPQHF. Here the CDR3 DNA reads TGTGCCAGTAGCGAAAGACAGGGGGCCTTTAATCAGCCCCAGCATTTT.

The CDR3 DNA follows: TGCAGTGCTAGTGGGGACAGATTCTACGAGCAGTACTTC. Residues: CSASGDRFYEQYF. The chain carries TRBV20-1 and TRBJ2-7; TRBD1 matches at 7 bases. V shed 3 bases and J 3 bases; nucleotides not matched to a gene: 5. This CDR3 has 13 residues. CDR1 is DFQATT, CDR2 SNEGSKA, per germline (reference sequence).

The chain's CDR3 is CASRQGSVQPQHF. Here the CDR3 DNA reads TGTGCCAGCAGACAGGGGAGCGTTCAGCCCCAGCATTTT. This chain uses TRBV2 with TRBJ1-5; 7 bases line up with TRBD1. CDR1 and CDR2 from the germline V gene are SNHLY and FYNNEI. The CDR3 runs to 13 residues. V shed 6 bases, J shed 6 bases, and the junction held 5 bases outside the gene matches. The whole variable domain, remainder taken from reference TRBV2 and TRBJ1-5, is EPEVTQTPSHQVTQMGQEVILRCVPISNHLYFYWYRQILGQKVEFLVSFYNNEISEKSEIFDDQFSVERPDGSNFTLKIRSTKLEDSAMYFCASRQGSVQPQHFGDGTRLSIL.

The chain links TRBV7-9 to TRBJ2-5, with 9 bases matching TRBD1. Germline V lookup: CDR1 SEHNR, CDR2 FQNEAQ (reference sequence). Trimming at V came to 5 bases and at J to 5 bases, leaving 6 bases not matched to a gene. The CDR3 consists of 14 residues. CDR3 DNA sequence: TGTGCCAGCAGCGCCGCCGGACAGGGGGAGACCCAGTACTTC. The encoded protein is CASSAAGQGETQYF.